Presented here are 14 T cell receptor beta chains from one specimen sequenced in a study of CD8+CD57+ T cells in acquired aplastic anemia. Only patients with CD8+CD57+ cell expansion on flow cytometry were chosen for sequencing. Genomic DNA provided the template from which TCR beta VDJ and CDR3 profiles were obtained. TCRdb processed the reads anew with MiXCR; each CDR3 protein has one entry. The sample includes 150,000 to 180,000 distinct CDR3 sequences, about 50% seen only once; the top ten take roughly 12%. The sequenced sample consisted of sorted CD4+, CD8+, or CD8+CD57+ T cells (not recorded which) from PBMCs. These receptors were obtained from a human donor with aplastic anemia.

V usage is TRBV5-4 and J usage is TRBJ2-7; 8 positions agree with TRBD1. Trimming at V came to 9 bases and at J to 5 bases, leaving 7 bases not matched to a gene. Germline CDR1 is SGHNT and CDR2 is YYREEE (reference sequence). The CDR3 sequence is 12 residues long. The CDR3 here is CATADRANEQYF. The CDR3 DNA is TGTGCCACCGCGGACAGGGCCAACGAGCAGTACTTC.

Notes on this clonotype: Just one base apart from a much larger clone, this may be a read error. The conserved final phenylalanine or tryptophan is absent from the CDR3, which likely points to a read error. This chain joins TRBV6-5 and TRBJ1-1; no clear D gene. V dropped 3 bases and J dropped 6 bases, with 14 bases sitting between them. CDR3 length equals 14 residues. The germline CDR1 and CDR2 sequences are MNHEY and SVGAGI. The CDR3 DNA sequence: TGTGCCAGCAGTTATACGGACCAAGATCCTGAAGCTTTCTCT. The encoded protein is CASSYTDQDPEAFS.

The sample holds one count of this clonotype. J is TRBJ2-1 and V is TRBV3-1, with a tentative D call TRBD1 (5 bases). This CDR3 has 15 residues. CDR1 and CDR2 (germline): LGHDT, YNNKEL (reference sequence). V was pared by 4 bases and J by 10 bases, with 20 bases between. The CDR3 spells CASSREFQGSREQFF. The CDR3 DNA sequence: TGTGCCAGCAGCCGAGAATTTCAGGGCTCGCGAGAGCAGTTCTTC.

This clonotype occurred many times. The chain carries TRBV9 and TRBJ2-2, with D possibly being TRBD1 or TRBD2 (6 bases each). The germline V gene has CDR1 SGDLS and CDR2 YYNGEE. V lost 3 bases and J lost 0, with 15 bases in between. The CDR3 is 17 amino acids. In nucleotides, the CDR3 is TGTGCCAGCAGCGCCCCAAGGGGGGCAGCGAACACCGGGGAGCTGTTTTTT. Its protein product is CASSAPRGAANTGELFF.

This clonotype was observed a few times. DNA for the CDR3: TGTGCCACCAGTGGTAACGGGACAGGGCAAGAGACCCAGTACTTC. Its translation is CATSGNGTGQETQYF. The chain employs TRBV24-1 and TRBJ2-5, with 9 nucleotides matching TRBD1. Unmatched junction bases numbered 5, after V lost 5 bases and J lost 2 bases. The length of the CDR3 is 15 residues. CDR1 is KGHDR and CDR2 is SFDVKD in the germline V gene.

This clonotype was counted a few times. Without the conserved terminal phenylalanine or tryptophan, this CDR3 likely stems from a read error. The limits of the CDR3 on the DNA are not certain, so only TCRdb's listed CDR3 is given. The chain employs TRBV2 and TRBJ1-6. Germline V gene sequence: CDR1 SNHLY, CDR2 FYNNEI. From its first to its last residue, the CDR3 has 9 amino acids. CDR3 protein: CASSEPKVS.

This chain links TRBV10-3 with TRBJ1-1, with D maybe TRBD1 (6 bases). CDR3 length: 13 residues. The germline V and J ends were trimmed by 7 bases and 1 base, with 10 bases remaining between them. Germline-derived CDR1 and CDR2 are ENHRY and SYGVKD. CDR3 DNA: TGTGCCATCACCAGGACAGCGAACACTGAAGCTTTCTTT. It specifies CAITRTANTEAFF.

Regarding this clonotype: An end of the junction does not agree with germline; a read error may underlie this. The chain joins TRBV20-1 to TRBJ1-2; perhaps TRBD1 as D (5 bases). Germline lookup yields CDR1 DFQATT and CDR2 SNEGSKA (reference sequence). The CDR3 consists of 11 residues. The CDR3 nucleotides are TGCAGTCCCGGGTGGGGCAATGGCCACACCTTC. Translation gives CSPGWGNGHTF.

At least ten counts were recorded for this clonotype. The chain carries TRBV9 and TRBJ2-1, with D uncertain. This CDR3 spans 15 amino acids. Trimming took off 3 bases at V and 0 bases at J, with 10 bases between the two ends. Germline V lookup: CDR1 SGDLS, CDR2 YYNGEE. CDR3 sequence reads: CASSGHQSSYNEQFF. In DNA form, the CDR3 reads TGTGCCAGCAGCGGTCACCAGAGCTCCTACAATGAGCAGTTCTTC. Drawing the rest from reference TRBV9 and TRBJ2-1, the complete variable domain is DSGVTQTPKHLITATGQRVTLRCSPRSGDLSVYWYQQSLDQGLQFLIQYYNGEERAKGNILERFSAQQFPDLHSELNLSSLELGDSALYFCASSGHQSSYNEQFFGPGTRLTVL.

V gene TRBV12-5 combines with J gene TRBJ1-1, with D uncertain. The V end was cut by 2 bases, the J end by 10 bases, with 11 bases between. This CDR3 contains 12 residues. Germline values: CDR1 LGHNT, CDR2 FRNRAP. As DNA, the CDR3 is TGTGCTAGTGGTTTGTGGAGGACGAGAGCTTTCTTT. As protein: CASGLWRTRAFF. Filled out from reference TRBV12-5 and TRBJ1-1, the complete variable domain reads DARVTQTPRHKVTEMGQEVTMRCQPILGHNTVFWYRQTMMQGLELLAYFRNRAPLDDSGMPKDRFSAEMPDATLATLKIQPSEPRDSAVYFCASGLWRTRAFFGQGTRLTVV.

The rearrangement links TRBV10-2 to TRBJ2-1, with D hard to call. Germline V CDR1 and CDR2: WSHSY, SAAADI. V was pared by 2 bases and J by 0 bases, with 8 bases between. This CDR3 contains 15 residues. This CDR3 reads CASSEDSGSYNEQFF. CDR3 in DNA: TGCGCCAGCAGTGAGGATAGTGGCTCCTACAATGAGCAGTTCTTC.

This clonotype occurred many times. The chain has TRBV5-1 and TRBJ2-5; D remains ambiguous. CDR3 size: 17 residues. Germline V gives CDR1 SGHRS, CDR2 YFSETQ. Trimming cost V 0 bases and J 5 bases, with 20 bases left between them. The CDR3 protein is CASSLAPRDAGDETQYF. The CDR3 DNA sequence: TGCGCCAGCAGCTTGGCCCCCCGCGATGCCGGCGACGAGACCCAGTACTTC.

This clonotype was recorded many times. The chain recombines TRBV5-1 with TRBJ1-1; D unresolved. The V gene lost 0 bases and the J gene lost 8 bases, with 11 bases spanning the gap. The CDR3 has 13 residues. CDR1 and CDR2 from the germline V gene are SGHRS and YFSETQ. The CDR3 sequence: CASSLGASGEAFF. CDR3 DNA: TGCGCCAGCAGCTTGGGTGCCAGTGGGGAAGCTTTCTTT. The complete variable domain, with remaining parts taken from reference TRBV5-1 and TRBJ1-1, reads KAGVTQTPRYLIKTRGQQVTLSCSPISGHRSVSWYQQTPGQGLQFLFEYFSETQRNKGNFPGRFSGRQFSNSRSEMNVSTLELGDSALYLCASSLGASGEAFFGQGTRLTVV.

This clonotype was seen at least ten times. V is TRBV9 and J is TRBJ2-7; TRBD1 is a possible D gene (6 bases). The CDR3 is 13 amino acids. Per the germline V gene, CDR1 is SGDLS and CDR2 is YYNGEE. Trimming removed 3 bases at V and 2 bases at J, with 9 bases between. The CDR3 DNA is TGTGCCAGCAGCGGGGACAACCCCTACGAGCAGTACTTC. As protein: CASSGDNPYEQYF.